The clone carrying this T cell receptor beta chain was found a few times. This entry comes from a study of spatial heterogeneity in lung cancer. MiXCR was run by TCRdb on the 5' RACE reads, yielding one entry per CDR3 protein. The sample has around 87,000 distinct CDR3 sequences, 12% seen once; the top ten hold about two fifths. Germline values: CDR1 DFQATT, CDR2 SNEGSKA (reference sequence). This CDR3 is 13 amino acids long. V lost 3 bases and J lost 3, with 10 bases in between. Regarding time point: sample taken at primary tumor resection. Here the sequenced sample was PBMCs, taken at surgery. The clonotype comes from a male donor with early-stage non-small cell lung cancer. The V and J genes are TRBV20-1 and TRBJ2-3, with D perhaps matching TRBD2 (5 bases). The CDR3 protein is CSASIRRTDTQYF. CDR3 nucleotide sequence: TGCAGTGCTAGCATACGGAGGACAGATACGCAGTATTTT.